The 24 T cell receptor beta chains in this list originate from one sample, sequenced in a study of cytomegalovirus exposure and HLA in healthy donors. In the PCR, 60 Vbeta and 13 Jbeta primers were used. Sequencing was performed with immunoSEQ multiplex PCR; in TCRdb, only in-frame clones are kept and a portion is missing. There are over 200,000 clones in the sample; under 70% occur only once, and about 3% lies in the top ten. Sequencing was carried out using PBMCs. The receptors here all came from a man aged 35-49 years in good health and CMV-seropositive.

This clone was counted a single time. The chain recombines TRBV7-2 with TRBJ1-2, with 9 bases lining up with TRBD1. This CDR3 is built from 15 residues. CDR1 and CDR2 from the germline V gene are SGHTA and FQGNSA. Germline trimming cut 3 bases from V and 10 bases from J; bases unmatched to any gene: 12. Here the CDR3 reads CASSFRDRVDMVYTF. CDR3 in DNA: TGTGCCAGCAGCTTCCGGGACAGGGTCGATATGGTCTACACCTTC.

This clone was seen a few times. This chain joins TRBV5-4 and TRBJ1-1; no clear D gene. CDR3 length: 14 amino acids. V was trimmed by 0 bases and J by 2 bases, leaving 8 bases between them. CDR1 SGHNT and CDR2 YYREEE come from the germline V gene (reference sequence). CDR3 in amino acids: CASSLDPGNTEAFF. DNA for the CDR3: TGTGCCAGCAGCTTGGATCCCGGTAACACTGAAGCTTTCTTT.

In this sample, this clone turned up a few times. V gene TRBV5-1 combines with J gene TRBJ2-3; tentatively, D is TRBD2 (5 bases). V gave up 0 bases and J gave up 6 bases, with 11 bases separating them. The germline CDR1 and CDR2 sequences are SGHRS and YFSETQ. The CDR3 is 14 residues long. CDR3 sequence reads: CASSLDGNLDTQYF. CDR3 sequence (DNA): TGCGCCAGCAGCTTGGACGGGAACCTTGATACGCAGTATTTT. Supplemented by reference TRBV5-1 and TRBJ2-3, the full variable domain reads KAGVTQTPRYLIKTRGQQVTLSCSPISGHRSVSWYQQTPGQGLQFLFEYFSETQRNKGNFPGRFSGRQFSNSRSEMNVSTLELGDSALYLCASSLDGNLDTQYFGPGTRLTVL.

The rearrangement joins TRBV6-1 to TRBJ1-4; tentatively, D is TRBD1 (6 bases). The CDR3 contains 13 residues. Germline CDR1 and CDR2: MNHNS and SASEGT. Trimming stripped 5 bases from V and 6 bases from J, with 10 bases between. For the CDR3, the DNA is TGTGCCAGCAGTCTGGGACACTATGAAAAACTGTTTTTT. It codes for CASSLGHYEKLFF.

This sequence joins TRBV10-2 and TRBJ2-7; no clear D gene. This CDR3 is built from 15 residues. Germline CDR1 and CDR2: WSHSY and SAAADI. V shed 4 bases and J shed 2 bases, with 15 bases lying between them. The DNA of the CDR3 is TGCGCCAGCAGTGGGGCAGTCGCCACCCCCTACGAGCAGTACTTC. It encodes CASSGAVATPYEQYF.

The chain has TRBV5-1 and TRBJ2-7, with 9 bases fitting TRBD2. In germline, CDR1 is SGHRS, CDR2 YFSETQ. The CDR3 is made up of 13 amino acids. V was pared by 5 bases and J by 0 bases, with 0 bases of the junction left unmatched. The CDR3 here is CASSSGSSYEQYF. The CDR3 coding sequence is TGCGCCAGCAGTAGCGGGAGCTCCTACGAGCAGTACTTC.

The chain links TRBV21-1 to TRBJ1-5; TRBD1 was called by the table and not checked on the DNA. TRBV21-1 is given as a pseudogene. CDR3 length: 12 amino acids. CDR3: CASSHRRGPQHF. CDR3 DNA: TGTGCCAGCAGCCATCGAAGGGGGCCCCAGCATTTT.

V is TRBV7-3 and J is TRBJ1-1; D is uncertain. The CDR3 covers 13 residues. V was shortened by 3 bases and J by 3 bases, with 8 bases between the two germline ends. In germline, CDR1 is SGHTA, CDR2 FQGTGA. This chain's CDR3 is CASSFYGDTEAFF. CDR3 sequence (DNA): TGTGCCAGCAGCTTTTATGGAGACACTGAAGCTTTCTTT. Combining the CDR3 with reference TRBV7-3 and TRBJ1-1 gives the whole variable domain GAGVSQTPSNKVTEKGKYVELRCDPISGHTALYWYRQSLGQGPEFLIYFQGTGAADDSGLPNDRFFAVRPEGSVSTLKIQRTERGDSAVYLCASSFYGDTEAFFGQGTRLTVV.

This chain connects TRBV7-9 to TRBJ1-2; a possible D gene is TRBD1 (5 bases). The CDR3 is 15 amino acids. CDR1 is SEHNR and CDR2 is FQNEAQ in the germline V gene (reference sequence). The V gene lost 5 bases and the J gene lost 2 bases, with 15 bases spanning the gap. CDR3 in DNA: TGTGCCAGCAGCCCACCTAACGGGGGAAACTATGGCTACACCTTC. Translation: CASSPPNGGNYGYTF.

Points on this clone: At one boundary the junction diverges from the germline segment, which might be a read error. This chain links TRBV7-9 with TRBJ1-1; D uncertain. CDR3 size: 16 residues. Germline CDR1 is SEHNR and CDR2 is FQNEAQ (reference sequence). CDR3 nucleotide sequence: TGTTCCAGCAGCTTAGCGTCCCGAGGGTGGTCCACTGAAGCTTTCTTT. It is translated as CSSSLASRGWSTEAFF. Full variable domain (missing parts from reference TRBV7-9 and TRBJ1-1): DTGVSQNPRHKITKRGQNVTFRCDPISEHNRLYWYRQTLGQGPEFLTYFQNEAQLEKSRLLSDRFSAERPKGSFSTLEIQRTEQGDSAMYLCSSSLASRGWSTEAFFGQGTRLTVV.

The chain combines TRBV9 with TRBJ2-3, with 10 bases lining up with TRBD2. V shed 4 bases, J shed 2 bases, and the junction held 10 bases outside the gene matches. This CDR3 region has 17 residues. CDR1 is SGDLS, CDR2 YYNGEE, per germline. The CDR3 region has the DNA TGTGCCAGCAGCCCCCGAAGCGGGGGGGGATCCACAGATACGCAGTATTTT. Its translation is CASSPRSGGGSTDTQYF.

The chain couples TRBV7-2 to TRBJ2-7; D might be TRBD1 (6 bases). CDR1 SGHTA and CDR2 FQGNSA come from the germline V gene. V lost 3 bases and J lost 2, with 11 bases in between. The CDR3 has 14 residues. The CDR3 here is CASSLNRVTYEQYF. Here the CDR3 DNA reads TGTGCCAGCAGCTTGAACAGGGTTACCTACGAGCAGTACTTC.

Only a few counts were recorded for this clone. This chain connects TRBV18 to TRBJ2-3; D remains ambiguous. Germline V gene sequence: CDR1 KGHSH, CDR2 LQKENI. There are 14 residues in the CDR3. The ends were cut back, 0 bases at V and 0 bases at J, with 4 bases in the middle. The chain's CDR3 is CASSPPLSTDTQYF. The CDR3 nucleotides are TGTGCCAGCTCACCACCTCTCAGCACAGATACGCAGTATTTT.

About this clone itself: One end of the junction is discordant with germline, which a read error may explain. V and J are TRBV5-5 and TRBJ2-3; 11 bases are a match to TRBD2. The CDR3 consists of 15 residues. Germline lookup yields CDR1 SGHKS and CDR2 YYEKEE (reference sequence). The CDR3 coding sequence is TGTGCCAGCAGACCTAGCGGGGGGCGCACAGATATGCAGTATTTT. Amino acid sequence: CASRPSGGRTDMQYF.

This chain links TRBV6-1 with TRBJ2-5; 7 nucleotides match TRBD1. Trimming at V came to 7 bases and at J to 3 bases, leaving 5 bases not matched to a gene. The length of the CDR3 is 13 residues. Germline CDR1 reads MNHNS; CDR2 reads SASEGT. The DNA of the CDR3 is TGTGCCAGCATTACAGGGGCAAAAGAGACCCAGTACTTC. Translation gives CASITGAKETQYF.

The rearrangement uses TRBV11-2 and TRBJ1-1; D is possibly TRBD1 (5 bases). The CDR3 covers 14 residues. V was trimmed by 0 bases and J by 4 bases, leaving 9 bases between them. Germline loops: CDR1 SGHAT, CDR2 FQNNGV. CDR3 DNA: TGTGCCAGCAGCTTAGACAGGGTATCCACTGAAGCTTTCTTT. This gives the protein CASSLDRVSTEAFF.

The CDR3 DNA reads TGTGCCAGCAGCCTCACGTGGAGGGCCGGGGAGCTGTTTTTT. Its translation is CASSLTWRAGELFF. V usage is TRBV4-2 and J usage is TRBJ2-2; TRBD2 is a possible D gene (6 bases). V lost 4 bases and J 6 bases, leaving 12 bases between the germline ends. This CDR3 has 14 amino acids. The germline V gene encodes CDR1 LGHNA and CDR2 YNFKEQ.

The chain is built from TRBV27 and TRBJ1-3, with D perhaps matching TRBD1 (5 bases). V lost 0 bases to trimming and J lost 1 base, with 7 bases between them. The CDR3 sequence is 15 residues long. The germline gives CDR1 MNHEY, CDR2 SMNVEV (reference sequence). CDR3 region: CASSLSGGSGNTIYF. The CDR3, as DNA: TGTGCCAGCAGTTTATCGGGGGGGTCTGGAAACACCATATATTTT.

The chain links TRBV19 to TRBJ2-6, with D hard to call. There are 15 residues in the CDR3. CDR1 and CDR2 (germline): LNHDA, SQIVND (reference sequence). V was trimmed by 3 bases and J by 2 bases, leaving 8 bases between them. CDR3 loop: CASSIQVTGANVLTF. CDR3 DNA sequence: TGTGCCAGTAGTATCCAGGTAACTGGGGCCAACGTCCTGACTTTC.

This clone was recorded only once. The rearrangement joins TRBV5-1 to TRBJ2-2, with TRBD1 matching over 8 bases. V dropped 3 bases and J dropped 6; count of bases not matched to a gene: 1. This CDR3 has 13 amino acids. Germline V gives CDR1 SGHRS, CDR2 YFSETQ. The CDR3 loop is CASSYRGSGELFF. CDR3 nucleotides: TGCGCCAGCAGCTACAGGGGGTCCGGGGAGCTGTTTTTT.

The chain uses TRBV5-6 and TRBJ2-5; D is possibly TRBD1 (5 bases). The CDR3 consists of 14 residues. Germline CDR1 reads SGHDT; CDR2 reads YYEEEE. V was trimmed by 4 bases and J by 2 bases, leaving 12 bases between them. The CDR3 nucleotides are TGTGCCAGCAGCCCCCGACAGCTACAAGAGACCCAGTACTTC. Protein: CASSPRQLQETQYF.

The chain carries TRBV6-5 and TRBJ2-6; D is uncertain. The CDR3 runs to 14 residues. The V and J ends lost 6 bases and 2 bases respectively, with 8 bases between them. CDR1 and CDR2 from the germline V gene are MNHEY and SVGAGI. The CDR3 sequence is CASSEVPGANVLTF. Written as DNA, the CDR3 is TGTGCCAGCAGCGAGGTACCTGGGGCCAACGTCCTGACTTTC.

The V call is TRBV5-1, the J call TRBJ1-2; D might be TRBD1 (6 bases). Germline loops: CDR1 SGHRS, CDR2 YFSETQ. V lost 0 bases to trimming and J lost 3 bases, with 12 bases between them. The CDR3 has 15 amino acids. The CDR3 nucleotides are TGCGCCAGCAGCTTGGCTCGGACAGAACACTATGGCTACACCTTC. It translates to CASSLARTEHYGYTF.

This clone has just a few counts. The chain has TRBV7-2 and TRBJ2-1; the match to TRBD2 covers 14 bases. This CDR3 has 16 amino acids. The germline V gene encodes CDR1 SGHTA and CDR2 FQGNSA. The ends lost 5 bases at V and 10 bases at J; junction bases unmatched: 10. The CDR3 coding sequence is TGTGCCAGCAGCCCACGAGGACTAGCGGGGGGCCGAGAGCAGTTCTTC. Translating gives CASSPRGLAGGREQFF.